This T cell receptor (beta chain) was retrieved from a study of blood T cell repertoires in COVID-19. The overall study: The analysed material was cDNA or gDNA that came from T cells, B-cell-depleted T cells, or PBMCs.

Authors' processing steps: Using reference gene primer amplification, nucleated cell counts were estimated. Using immunoSEQ multiplex PCR, the repertoire was profiled, and TCRdb retains in-frame clones only, with some absent. V, J and clone size were drawn from that table, and D and trimming were deduced from the DNA. This table has hundreds of thousands of clones, 88% appearing once. In germline, CDR1 is SGHRS, CDR2 YFSETQ. J was trimmed by 3 bases and V by 1 base; bases with no gene match: 0. The CDR3 totals 15 residues. Participant ages covered about 18 to 89 years across around 22 US areas. Recovered status in Cohort 3 required two negative PCRs, clearance, or symptom resolution.

This clonotype was sampled from a woman between 50 and 59 years old who had recovered from COVID-19. The rearrangement joins TRBV5-1 to TRBJ2-2, with TRBD2 matching 10 bases. The sequenced sample consisted of PBMCs or T cells enriched from blood (not recorded which). CDR3 nucleotide sequence: TGCGCCAGCAGCTTGCTAGCGGGGGACACCGGGGAGCTGTTTTTT. Encoded protein: CASSLLAGDTGELFF. The full variable domain, rest sourced from reference TRBV5-1 and TRBJ2-2, is KAGVTQTPRYLIKTRGQQVTLSCSPISGHRSVSWYQQTPGQGLQFLFEYFSETQRNKGNFPGRFSGRQFSNSRSEMNVSTLELGDSALYLCASSLLAGDTGELFFGEGSRLTVL.